Listed below are T cell receptor beta chains from one sample, sequenced in a study of T-cell reconstitution after alpha-beta-depleted transplantation in children. TCRdb reprocessed the PCR reads via MiXCR and lists one record per CDR3 protein. The repertoire includes some 550,000 distinct CDR3 sequences, more than 20% of them detected once, and 13% to 15% sits in the top ten. Here the sequenced sample was PBMCs, mostly from graft donor cells, taken 360 days after TCRalphabeta/CD19-depleted stem cell transplant. The receptors were gathered from a boy in the first two years of life who had a stem cell transplant for acute myeloid leukemia, so the T cells may come from the graft donor. Both conserved end residues are trimmed from each CDR3. The order of the fields is D gene, V gene, J gene, CDR3 protein. D genes are given only for firm matches.

NA	TRBV10-2	TRBJ2-5	ASSEGAGALEY
NA	TRBV24-1	TRBJ2-1	ATSAPGRPYNEQF
TRBD2	TRBV20-1	TRBJ2-3	SARDELAGGYTDTQY
TRBD2	TRBV12-3/TRBV12-4	TRBJ2-1	ASSLGFPSGGGSYNEQF
NA	TRBV7-2	TRBJ2-3	ASSPQWTQDTQY
NA	TRBV7-8	TRBJ2-1	ASSLNQGESF
TRBD2	TRBV20-1	TRBJ2-1	SASILAGYNNEQF
NA	TRBV29-1	TRBJ2-6	SVPRAPGANVLT
TRBD1	TRBV6-5	TRBJ2-7	ASSYSTGSKNEQY
TRBD1	TRBV12-3/TRBV12-4	TRBJ1-5	ASRGQGNQPQH
TRBD1	TRBV20-1	TRBJ1-5	SATDRDQPQH
NA	TRBV24-1	TRBJ1-6	ATSGGREYSPLH
NA	TRBV10-3	TRBJ1-5	AISESGKDSNQPQH
TRBD1	TRBV29-1	TRBJ2-2	STRDSRTGELF
NA	TRBV6-4	TRBJ1-6	ASSYRGGNSPLH
TRBD2	TRBV11-2	TRBJ2-3	ASSSPPGLAGRKADTQY
TRBD1	TRBV7-9	TRBJ2-1	ASSLGGTGSGSYNEQF
TRBD1	TRBV18	TRBJ2-7	ASSPLGTESIYEQY
TRBD1	TRBV4-3	TRBJ1-1	ASSQGTGLGAEAF
NA	TRBV3-1	TRBJ2-7	ASSQDPRGRSSYEQY
TRBD1	TRBV6-5	TRBJ1-1	ASSYSGQKAF
NA	TRBV6-1	TRBJ2-3	ASSDSHTDTQY
TRBD2	TRBV12-3/TRBV12-4	TRBJ2-5	ASSFTNGRGETQY
NA	TRBV6-5	TRBJ2-6	ASSYGLSGANVLT
NA	TRBV12-3/TRBV12-4	TRBJ2-5	ASSLVESGVTQY